This T cell receptor (beta chain) was identified during a study of spatial heterogeneity in lung cancer. Specified time point: sample taken at primary tumor resection. In its sample, this clonotype is medium-sized. What it recognizes is unknown. General study results and limits: Counts of expanded alpha and beta TCRs within tumors tracked the tumor nonsynonymous mutation count.

TCR cDNA molecules were tagged individually, and each one carried a unique molecular identifier. Each CDR3 protein gets one entry after TCRdb re-called the 5' RACE reads with MiXCR. The sample includes several thousand distinct CDR3 sequences, more than 6% seen only once; the top ten take over 6.5%. Trimming left V 4 bases short and J 7 bases short, with 14 bases between. CDR1 is SNHLY, CDR2 FYNNEI, per germline. This CDR3 comprises 14 residues. The V call is TRBV2, the J call TRBJ2-1; a weak D match, TRBD2 (6 bases). The TCR was taken from a male donor with early-stage non-small cell lung cancer. The source material was lung tumor tissue, sampled at surgery. For the CDR3, the DNA is TGTGCCAGCAGTGGATCTTGGGGGGTTAATGAGCAGTTCTTC. It encodes CASSGSWGVNEQFF.